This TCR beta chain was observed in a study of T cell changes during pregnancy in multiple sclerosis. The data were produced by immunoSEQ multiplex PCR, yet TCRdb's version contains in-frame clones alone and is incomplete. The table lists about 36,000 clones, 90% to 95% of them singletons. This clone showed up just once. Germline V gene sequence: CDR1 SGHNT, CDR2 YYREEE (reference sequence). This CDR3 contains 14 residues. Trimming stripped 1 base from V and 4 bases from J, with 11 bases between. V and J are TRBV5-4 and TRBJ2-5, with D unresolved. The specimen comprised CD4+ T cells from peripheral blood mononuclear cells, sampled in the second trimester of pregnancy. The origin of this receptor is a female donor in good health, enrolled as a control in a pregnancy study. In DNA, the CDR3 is TGTGCCAGCAGCTTGCTCAGAAACAGAGAGACCCAGTACTTC. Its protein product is CASSLLRNRETQYF.